This T cell receptor beta chain was retrieved from a study of identical twins. Only healthy Caucasians were enrolled as donors. cDNA molecules carried unique molecular identifiers, and template switching added a universal primer site. In TCRdb, the 5' RACE reads were re-called with MiXCR into one record per CDR3 protein. Of 640,000 or so distinct CDR3 sequences listed, over 5% are singletons. The CDR3 has 17 residues. V trimming: 4 bases; J trimming: 5 bases; junction bases outside the gene matches: 11. Germline CDR1 reads LNHDA; CDR2 reads SQIVND (reference sequence). This clonotype has just a few counts.

Sequenced sample: naive T cells sorted from blood. The receptor comes from a young man in good health. This chain uses TRBV19 with TRBJ2-2; 9 bases match TRBD1. CDR3 nucleotides: TGTGCCAGTAGTAAGACACAGGGGGCCCTCTTAACCGGGGAGCTGTTTTTT. Translating it yields CASSKTQGALLTGELFF.